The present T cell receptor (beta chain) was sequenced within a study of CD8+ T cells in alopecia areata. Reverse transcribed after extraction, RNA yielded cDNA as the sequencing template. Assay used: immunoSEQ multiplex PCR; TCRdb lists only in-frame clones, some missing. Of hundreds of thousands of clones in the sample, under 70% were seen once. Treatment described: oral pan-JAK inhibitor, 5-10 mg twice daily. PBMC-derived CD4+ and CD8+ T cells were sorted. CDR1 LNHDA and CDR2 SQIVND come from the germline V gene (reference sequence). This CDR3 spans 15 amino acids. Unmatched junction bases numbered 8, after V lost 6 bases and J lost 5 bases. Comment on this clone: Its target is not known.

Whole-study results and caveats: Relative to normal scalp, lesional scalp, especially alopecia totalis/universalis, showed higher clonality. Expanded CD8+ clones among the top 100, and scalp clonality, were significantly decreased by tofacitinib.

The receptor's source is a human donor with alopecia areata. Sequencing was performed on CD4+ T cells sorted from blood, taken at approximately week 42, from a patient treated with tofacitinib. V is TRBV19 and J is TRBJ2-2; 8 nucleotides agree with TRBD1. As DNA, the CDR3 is TGTGCCAGTAGCCTAACAGGGGGAAGGACCGGGGAGCTGTTTTTT. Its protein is CASSLTGGRTGELFF.